The 11 T cell receptor beta chains presented below share a single source sample, sequenced in a study of CD8 T cells in ankylosing spondylitis. TCRdb fed the 5' RACE reads into MiXCR, producing one record per CDR3 protein. The sample shows 150,000 or so distinct CDR3 sequences, around a tenth of them seen only once. The specimen sequenced was blood, either unsorted or a sorted T cell fraction (not recorded which). These receptor sequences come from a female donor with ankylosing spondylitis or in good health (not recorded which).

This clonotype was detected ten times or more. The genes are TRBV15 and TRBJ1-3; no clear D. Germline assignment: CDR1 LNHNV and CDR2 YYDKDF (reference sequence). The CDR3 contains 13 residues. V lost 8 bases, J lost 0 bases, and 8 bases lay in between. CDR3 loop: CATGEASGNTIYF. DNA for the CDR3: TGTGCCACCGGGGAGGCCTCTGGAAACACCATATATTTT.

The CDR3 loop is CATTPSGGGELFF. The CDR3 nucleotides read TGTGCCACCACCCCTTCGGGGGGCGGGGAGCTGTTTTTT. This chain uses TRBV24-1 with TRBJ2-2, with 7 nucleotides matching TRBD2. CDR1 and CDR2 (germline): KGHDR, SFDVKD. The V gene end was trimmed by 8 bases and the J gene end by 7 bases; junction bases not matched to a gene: 6. This CDR3 is 13 amino acids long.

This clonotype has just a few counts. The chain couples TRBV7-9 to TRBJ2-4, with a possible D match to TRBD2 (7 bases). The CDR3 runs to 14 residues. Germline CDR1 SEHNR, CDR2 FQNEAQ (reference sequence). Trimming stripped 5 bases from V and 2 bases from J, with 10 bases between. The CDR3 sequence: CASSAGASKNIQYF. The DNA for the CDR3 is TGTGCCAGCAGCGCGGGGGCGTCCAAAAACATTCAGTACTTC.

In this sample, this clonotype turned up a few times. This chain joins TRBV27 and TRBJ2-7; D not certain. CDR3 length equals 11 residues. Trimming took off 3 bases at V and 8 bases at J, with 8 bases between the two ends. The germline gives CDR1 MNHEY, CDR2 SMNVEV (reference sequence). CDR3 nucleotides: TGTGCCAGCAGTTTTAGCCAAAAGCAGTACTTC. It yields the protein CASSFSQKQYF.

This clonotype was observed at least ten times. The chain is built from TRBV29-1 and TRBJ2-5; either TRBD1 or TRBD2 may supply D (5 bases each). Germline CDR1 is SQVTM and CDR2 is ANQGSEA. The V gene lost 5 bases and the J gene lost 1 base, with 8 bases spanning the gap. CDR3 length: 12 residues. CDR3 sequence reads: CSVFGGQETQYF. CDR3 sequence (DNA): TGCAGCGTTTTTGGGGGCCAAGAGACCCAGTACTTC.

This clonotype was seen at least ten times. This chain connects TRBV29-1 to TRBJ2-7, with 11 bases identical to TRBD1. This CDR3 region has 13 residues. Germline trimming cut 6 bases from V and 7 bases from J; bases unmatched to any gene: 8. Germline V lookup: CDR1 SQVTM, CDR2 ANQGSEA. CDR3 in DNA: TGCAGCGTCGAGGACAGGGGGCCTGAAGAGCAGTACTTC. It codes for CSVEDRGPEEQYF.

The chain has TRBV2 and TRBJ2-3; 11 positions agree with TRBD2. The CDR3 has 18 amino acids. Germline V CDR1 and CDR2: SNHLY, FYNNEI. Trimming took 2 bases from V and 2 from J; bases not matched to a gene: 9. The CDR3 region is CASSEQLAGVLVTDTQYF. DNA for the CDR3: TGTGCCAGCAGTGAACAACTAGCGGGAGTTTTAGTCACAGATACGCAGTATTTT.

This clonotype was observed a few times. This rearrangement joins TRBV12-3 or TRBV12-4 to TRBJ2-5, with D perhaps TRBD1 or TRBD2 (6 bases each). There are 12 residues in the CDR3. V lost 7 bases and J 6 bases, leaving 12 bases between the germline ends. Here the CDR3 reads CASMGGGKTQYF. CDR3 DNA sequence: TGTGCCAGCATGGGGGGCGGCAAGACCCAGTACTTC.

This clonotype was seen only a few times. The chain uses TRBV23-1 and TRBJ1-6; unclear D gene. TRBV23-1 counts as an open reading frame of uncertain function. The V end lost 10 bases, the J end lost 6 bases, and 10 bases lay between the germline ends. This CDR3 is built from 12 residues. The CDR3 coding sequence is TGCGCCATCCACCCCTCTAATTCACCCCTCCACTTT. Protein product: CAIHPSNSPLHF.

This clonotype was seen only a few times. The chain employs TRBV3-1 and TRBJ2-1; tentatively, D is TRBD1 (6 bases). This CDR3 region has 15 residues. Per germline, CDR1 LGHDT and CDR2 YNNKEL (reference sequence). V was cut by 4 bases and J by 7 bases, with 17 bases left in between. CDR3 amino acids: CASSRRDILRNEQFF. The CDR3 DNA sequence: TGTGCCAGCAGCCGACGGGACATCCTGAGGAATGAGCAGTTCTTC.

The V gene is TRBV27, the J gene TRBJ2-1, with 11 nucleotides matching TRBD2. The germline CDR1 and CDR2 sequences are MNHEY and SMNVEV (reference sequence). This CDR3 region has 15 residues. With 5 bases clipped from V and 6 bases from J, the junction kept 6 bases outside the gene matches. CDR3 sequence (DNA): TGTGCCAGCAGTGCCGGGACTAGCGGCATCAATGAGCAGTTCTTC. It encodes CASSAGTSGINEQFF.